This T cell receptor (beta chain) is from a study of spatial heterogeneity in lung cancer. Background on the study: Each distinct TCR and UMI combination averaged more than ten appearances in raw reads. Study findings and constraints: In blood, ubiquitous expanded tumor TCRs appeared more at resection than follow-up.

The presence of a unique molecular identifier marked each TCR cDNA molecule. MiXCR was run by TCRdb on the 5' RACE reads, yielding one entry per CDR3 protein. The table has tens of thousands of distinct CDR3 sequences, 15% to 20% seen once. Sample time point: blood at routine non-recurrence follow-up after resection. In each case, whole RNA from tumor, nontumor lung or frozen PBMC was sequenced unsorted. With regard to this clonotype: The antigen is unknown.

The CDR3 consists of 17 residues. Trimming removed 3 bases from V and 10 bases from J; junction bases left unmatched: 12. CDR1 is SEHNR and CDR2 is FQNEAQ in the germline V gene (reference sequence). The receptor comes from a male donor with early-stage non-small cell lung cancer. Specimen: PBMCs, collected at follow-up. The chain couples TRBV7-9 to TRBJ1-6, with 10 bases that match TRBD1. CDR3 region: CASSFGSRDRGRSPLHF. The CDR3 region has the DNA TGTGCCAGCAGCTTTGGGTCCAGGGACAGGGGCAGATCACCCCTCCACTTT.